These 3 T cell receptor beta chains originate from one sample sequenced in a study of blood T cell repertoires in COVID-19. Only in-frame clones appear in the TCRdb table, and some are missing; sequencing was by immunoSEQ multiplex PCR. This table holds 200,000 or so clones, roughly 91% found once. Material: PBMCs or T cells enriched from blood (not recorded which). The receptors here all came from a young man in a cohort exposed to, infected with or recovered from COVID-19 (not recorded which).

V usage is TRBV25-1 and J usage is TRBJ1-2; D is uncertain. Between the trimmed V and J ends, which lost 5 bases and 8 bases, there was a span of 15 bases. CDR3 size: 13 residues. Germline values: CDR1 MGHDK, CDR2 SYGVNS. The CDR3 loop reads CASSHSGGDGYTF. The CDR3 DNA sequence: TGTGCCAGCAGTCATTCTGGCGGAGACGGCTACACCTTC.

V usage is TRBV5-4 and J usage is TRBJ2-2; 10 bases align to TRBD2. The germline gives CDR1 SGHNT, CDR2 YYREEE (reference sequence). The CDR3 is 17 residues long. V lost 5 bases and J lost 4; bases outside the gene matches: 11. The CDR3 DNA reads TGTGCCAGCAGGCCCATCCCTAGCGGGAGTTCCACCGGGGAGCTGTTTTTT. The encoded protein is CASRPIPSGSSTGELFF. The complete variable domain, with remaining parts taken from reference TRBV5-4 and TRBJ2-2, reads ETGVTQSPTHLIKTRGQQVTLRCSSQSGHNTVSWYQQALGQGPQFIFQYYREEENGRGNFPPRFSGLQFPNYSSELNVNALELDDSALYLCASRPIPSGSSTGELFFGEGSRLTVL.

The rearrangement links TRBV5-1 to TRBJ2-7; D remains unclear. V was trimmed by 0 bases and J by 0 bases, leaving 10 bases between them. Germline CDR1 is SGHRS and CDR2 is YFSETQ. The CDR3 is 15 amino acids. CDR3 nucleotides: TGCGCCAGCAGCTTGGGCAGGCGCAGCTCCTACGAGCAGTACTTC. Its protein is CASSLGRRSSYEQYF.